This TCR beta chain was sequenced in a study of blood T cell repertoires in COVID-19. Whole-study context: Material from acute and convalescent COVID-19 was sourced from the United States, Italy and Spain.

Participant-given clinical history determined each cohort assignment. Donors of Cohort 3 who recovered were those that had two negative PCRs, clearance, or symptom resolution. The method was immunoSEQ multiplex PCR; TCRdb's version includes in-frame clones alone and lacks a portion of them. This table has 400,000 to 500,000 clones, approximately 90% appearing once. Germline V CDR1 and CDR2: MNHEY, SMNVEV (reference sequence). The junction had 0 bases not matched to a gene; V was cut back by 2 bases and J by 8 bases. The CDR3 is made up of 12 amino acids. The sequenced material came from PBMCs or T cells enriched from blood (not recorded which). This receptor was obtained from a woman between 35 and 50 years old who had recovered from COVID-19. The J gene is TRBJ2-1, the V gene TRBV27; TRBD2 agrees at 7 bases. DNA for the CDR3: TGTGCCAGCAGTTTAGGGGGGGATGAGCAGTTCTTC. Translating gives CASSLGGDEQFF.